A selection of T cell receptor beta chains follows, all from one sample in a study of blood T cell repertoires in COVID-19. Measured with immunoSEQ multiplex PCR; TCRdb has only the in-frame clones, and not every one. The sample holds more than 150,000 clones, 70% to 90% seen once. Sequencing input: peripheral blood. All receptors derive from a woman aged 65 to 85 with acute or convalescent COVID-19. Both conserved end residues are part of each CDR3. Each record gives: clone size, D gene, J gene, V gene, CDR3 DNA, CDR3 protein. The D gene is left open where the match is weak. Only part of the rows carry a size: once, few, many, or a class if the clone is expanded.

once	TRBD1	TRBJ1-4	TRBV2	TGTGCCAGCAGGACGACAGGGGGATCACTGTTTTTT	CASRTTGGSLFF
NA	TRBD1	TRBJ1-6	TRBV5-6	TGTGCCAGCAGCTTGTTTGGGACAGGGGCCGCACCCCTCCACTTT	CASSLFGTGAAPLHF
NA	TRBD1	TRBJ1-5	TRBV19	TGTGCCAGTAGTATTCGGGACAGGGGCCGGGGATATCAGGCCCAGCATTTT	CASSIRDRGRGYQAQHF
NA	TRBD1	TRBJ2-5	TRBV6-5	TGTGCCAGCAGGGACAGGGCGGAGACCCAGTACTTC	CASRDRAETQYF
NA	NA	TRBJ2-7	TRBV5-1	TGCGCCAGCAGCTTGGTTTGGGACACTGAGCAGTACTTC	CASSLVWDTEQYF
NA	TRBD1	TRBJ1-2	TRBV6-5	TGTGCCAGCAGTTACGGGGGACAGGGAAACTATGGCTACACCTTC	CASSYGGQGNYGYTF
NA	TRBD2	TRBJ2-7	TRBV28	TGTGCCAGCTCGGGGGGGTACGAGCAGTACTTC	CASSGGYEQYF
NA	TRBD1	TRBJ2-2	TRBV6-4	TGTGCCAGCAGGGGGACAGGGAACACCGGGGAGCTGTTTTTT	CASRGTGNTGELFF
NA	TRBD1	TRBJ1-5	TRBV9	TGTGCCAGCAGCGGAACAGGGGGCGCCGGGCAGCCCCAGCATTTT	CASSGTGGAGQPQHF
NA	TRBD2	TRBJ2-1	TRBV7-2	TGTGCCAGCAGCTTGTGGCCACTAGCGGGAGTCAATGAGCAGTTCTTC	CASSLWPLAGVNEQFF
NA	NA	TRBJ2-1	TRBV6-5	TGTGCCAGCAGTTACGGGCCGAGCTCCTACAATGAGCAGTTCTTC	CASSYGPSSYNEQFF
NA	NA	TRBJ2-7	TRBV12-3/TRBV12-4	TGTGCCAGCAGCCCGGGACAAACCTACGAGCAGTACTTC	CASSPGQTYEQYF
NA	NA	TRBJ2-7	TRBV19	TGTGCCAGTAGTACACTCCAGGGGGGATCCTACGAGCAGTACTTC	CASSTLQGGSYEQYF
few	TRBD1	TRBJ2-2	TRBV6-6	TGTGCCAGCAGGGGACAGGGGTCGGTCGGGGAGCTGTTTTTT	CASRGQGSVGELFF
NA	NA	TRBJ2-7	TRBV28	TGTGCCAGTATGACAGTTCTCTACGAGCAGTACTTC	CASMTVLYEQYF
NA	TRBD1	TRBJ2-5	TRBV5-8	TGTGCCAGCAGCCCCACAGGGGGCGTAGTTGGAGAGACCCAGTACTTC	CASSPTGGVVGETQYF